Listed below are T cell receptor beta chains from one sample, sequenced in a study of cytomegalovirus exposure and HLA in healthy donors. The assay was immunoSEQ multiplex PCR, and TCRdb's table has in-frame clones only and misses some. The repertoire consists of about 120,000 clones, with approximately 88% occurring once and the leading ten covering 1.5% to 2%. The sample was PBMCs. The receptor set was obtained from a woman aged 18-35 years in good health and CMV-seronegative. Each CDR3 is given with its conserved first and last residue. A D gene is named only where the DNA matches it firmly. The size entry is marked missing in some rows and otherwise reads once, few, many or a size class.

size: NA; V: TRBV12-1; J: TRBJ1-5; D: NA; DNA: TGTGCCAGCAGCTCAACAGGGACAGGACCCAATCAGCCCCAGCATTTT; CDR3: CASSSTGTGPNQPQHF
size: once; V: TRBV13; J: TRBJ2-7; D: NA; DNA: TGTGCCAGCAGCTTAGGCCGTTTGGAGCAGTACTTC; CDR3: CASSLGRLEQYF
size: NA; V: TRBV29-1; J: TRBJ2-1; D: TRBD1; DNA: TGCAGCGTTAAGGACAGGGGGTACAATGAGCAGTTCTTC; CDR3: CSVKDRGYNEQFF
size: NA; V: TRBV5-6; J: TRBJ2-7; D: TRBD2; DNA: TGTGCCAGCAGAGGACTAGCCGATGGGCAGTACTTC; CDR3: CASRGLADGQYF
size: NA; V: TRBV7-2; J: TRBJ2-7; D: TRBD2; DNA: TGTGCCAGCAGCTTACTAGCGGGAGGGCAATACGAGCAGTACTTC; CDR3: CASSLLAGGQYEQYF
size: few; V: TRBV6-5; J: TRBJ2-7; D: TRBD1; DNA: TGTGCCAGCAGCTCCGGACAGGGCTACGAGCAGTACTTC; CDR3: CASSSGQGYEQYF
size: NA; V: TRBV5-6; J: TRBJ2-7; D: TRBD1; DNA: TGTGCCAGCAGCATCGGACCTCCGGGACAGGGCTACTACGAGCAGTACTTC; CDR3: CASSIGPPGQGYYEQYF
size: NA; V: TRBV29-1; J: TRBJ2-7; D: NA; DNA: TGCAGCGTGATACGTCCCAGCTACGAGCAGTACTTC; CDR3: CSVIRPSYEQYF
size: few; V: TRBV27; J: TRBJ2-1; D: TRBD1; DNA: TGTGCCAGCAGTTCCGGGACAGGGGCCTACAATGAGCAGTTCTTC; CDR3: CASSSGTGAYNEQFF
size: NA; V: TRBV2; J: TRBJ2-7; D: TRBD2; DNA: TGTGCCAGGACACACGGGACTAGCGGGAGCGAGCAGTACTTC; CDR3: CARTHGTSGSEQYF
size: once; V: TRBV19; J: TRBJ1-5; D: NA; DNA: TGTGCCAGTTCAGGAAATCAGCCCCAGCATTTT; CDR3: CASSGNQPQHF
size: NA; V: TRBV30; J: TRBJ1-2; D: NA; DNA: TGTGCCTGGAGTCAGTTTGTAGACAGCTCGGGCTACACCTTC; CDR3: CAWSQFVDSSGYTF
size: NA; V: TRBV18; J: TRBJ1-1; D: TRBD1; DNA: TGTGCCAGCTCAAGGGGACAGGGGTTTTCGGGGAACACTGAAGCTTTCTTT; CDR3: CASSRGQGFSGNTEAFF
size: NA; V: TRBV11-2; J: TRBJ2-1; D: TRBD2; DNA: TGTGCCAGCAGCTTCACTAGCGGGAGTTCACATGAGCAGTTCTTC; CDR3: CASSFTSGSSHEQFF
size: NA; V: TRBV21-1; J: TRBJ2-6; D: NA; DNA: TGTGCCAGCAGCACACAGGTCTCTGGGGCCAACGTCCTGACTTTC; CDR3: CASSTQVSGANVLTF
size: NA; V: TRBV27; J: TRBJ2-7; D: TRBD1; DNA: TGTGCCAGCAGTTTCAGACAGGGGACCCGCGAGCAGTACTTC; CDR3: CASSFRQGTREQYF
size: NA; V: TRBV6-5; J: TRBJ1-5; D: NA; DNA: TGTGCCAGCAGCCCTATAACAGGCAATCAGCCCCAGCATTTT; CDR3: CASSPITGNQPQHF
size: NA; V: TRBV27; J: TRBJ2-7; D: TRBD1; DNA: TGTGCCAGCAGTTTATCGGGACAGGTAGCCTACGAGCAGTACTTC; CDR3: CASSLSGQVAYEQYF
size: NA; V: TRBV29-1; J: TRBJ2-6; D: TRBD2; DNA: TGCAGCGTGGCGGGGCTAGCGGGAGCTGGGGCCAACGTCCTGACTTTC; CDR3: CSVAGLAGAGANVLTF
size: NA; V: TRBV5-5; J: TRBJ1-5; D: NA; DNA: TGTGCCAGCAGCTTTTCCGGGTATCAGGGTCAGCCCCAGCATTTT; CDR3: CASSFSGYQGQPQHF